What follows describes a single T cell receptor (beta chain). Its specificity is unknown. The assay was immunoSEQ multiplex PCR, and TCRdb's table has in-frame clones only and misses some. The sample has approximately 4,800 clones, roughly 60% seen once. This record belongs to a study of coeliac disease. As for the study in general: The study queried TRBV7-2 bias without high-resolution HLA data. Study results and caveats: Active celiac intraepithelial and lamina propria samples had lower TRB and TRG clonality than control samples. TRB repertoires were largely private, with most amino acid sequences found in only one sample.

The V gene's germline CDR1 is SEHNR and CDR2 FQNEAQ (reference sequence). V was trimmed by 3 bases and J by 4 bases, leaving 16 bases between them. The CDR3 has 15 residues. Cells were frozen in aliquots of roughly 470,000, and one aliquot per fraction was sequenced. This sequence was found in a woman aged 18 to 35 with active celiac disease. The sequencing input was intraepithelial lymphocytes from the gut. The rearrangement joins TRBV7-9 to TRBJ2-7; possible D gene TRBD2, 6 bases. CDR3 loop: CASSFLGEVRYEQYF. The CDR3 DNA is TGTGCCAGCAGCTTTTTGGGGGAGGTAAGGTACGAGCAGTACTTC.